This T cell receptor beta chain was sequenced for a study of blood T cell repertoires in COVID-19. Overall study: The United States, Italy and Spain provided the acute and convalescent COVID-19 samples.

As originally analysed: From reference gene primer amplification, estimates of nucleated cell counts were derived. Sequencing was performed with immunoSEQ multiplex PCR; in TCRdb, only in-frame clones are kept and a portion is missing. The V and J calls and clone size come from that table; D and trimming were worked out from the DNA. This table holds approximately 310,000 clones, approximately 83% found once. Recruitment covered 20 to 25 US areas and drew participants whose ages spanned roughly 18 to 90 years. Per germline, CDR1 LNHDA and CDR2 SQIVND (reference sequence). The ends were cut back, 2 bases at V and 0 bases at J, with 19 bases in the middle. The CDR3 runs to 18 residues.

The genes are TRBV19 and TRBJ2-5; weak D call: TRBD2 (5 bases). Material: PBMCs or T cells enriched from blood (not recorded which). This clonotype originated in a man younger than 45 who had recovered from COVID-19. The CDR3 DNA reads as TGTGCCAGTAGTATAAGAGGGCGAGCGGCCATAAACCAAGAGACCCAGTACTTC. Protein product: CASSIRGRAAINQETQYF.